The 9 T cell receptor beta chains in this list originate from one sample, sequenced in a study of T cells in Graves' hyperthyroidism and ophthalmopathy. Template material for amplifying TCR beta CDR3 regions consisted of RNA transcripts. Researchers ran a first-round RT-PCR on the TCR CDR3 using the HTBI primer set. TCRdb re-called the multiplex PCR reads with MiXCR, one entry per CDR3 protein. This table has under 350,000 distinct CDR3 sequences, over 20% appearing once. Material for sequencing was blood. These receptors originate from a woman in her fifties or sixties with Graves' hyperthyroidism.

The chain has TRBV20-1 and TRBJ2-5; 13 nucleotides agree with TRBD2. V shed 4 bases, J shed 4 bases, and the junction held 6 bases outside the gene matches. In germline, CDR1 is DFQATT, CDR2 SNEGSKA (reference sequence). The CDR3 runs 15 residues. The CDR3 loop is CSATGTSGRGETQYF. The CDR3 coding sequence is TGCAGTGCTACAGGAACTAGCGGGAGGGGAGAGACCCAGTACTTC.

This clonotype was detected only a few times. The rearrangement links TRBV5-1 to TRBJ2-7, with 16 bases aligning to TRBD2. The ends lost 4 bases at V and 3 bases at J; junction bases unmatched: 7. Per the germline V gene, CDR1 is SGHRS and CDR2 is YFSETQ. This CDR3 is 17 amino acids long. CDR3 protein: CASSTGLAGGPNYEQYF. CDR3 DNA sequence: TGCGCCAGCAGCACGGGACTAGCGGGGGGGCCCAACTACGAGCAGTACTTC.

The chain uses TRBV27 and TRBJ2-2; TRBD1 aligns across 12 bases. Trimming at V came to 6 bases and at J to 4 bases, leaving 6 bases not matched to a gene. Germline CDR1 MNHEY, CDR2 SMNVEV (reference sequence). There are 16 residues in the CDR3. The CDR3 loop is CASSAGTGGITGELFF. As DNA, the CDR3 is TGTGCCAGCAGCGCCGGGACAGGGGGCATCACCGGGGAGCTGTTTTTT.

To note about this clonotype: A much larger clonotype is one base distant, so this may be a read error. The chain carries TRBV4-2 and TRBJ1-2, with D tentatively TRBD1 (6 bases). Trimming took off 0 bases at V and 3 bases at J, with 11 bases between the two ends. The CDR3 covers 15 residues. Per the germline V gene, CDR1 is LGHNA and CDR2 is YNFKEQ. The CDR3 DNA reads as TGTGCCAGCAGCCAAGATGGACAGCCAGACTATGGCTACACCTTC. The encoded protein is CASSQDGQPDYGYTF.

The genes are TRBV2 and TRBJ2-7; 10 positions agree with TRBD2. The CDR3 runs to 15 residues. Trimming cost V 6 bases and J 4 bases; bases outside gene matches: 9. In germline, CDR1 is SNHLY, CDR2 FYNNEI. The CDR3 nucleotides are TGTGCCAGCAGCTTGGGGGTAGCGGGGGGATACGAGCAGTACTTC. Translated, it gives CASSLGVAGGYEQYF.

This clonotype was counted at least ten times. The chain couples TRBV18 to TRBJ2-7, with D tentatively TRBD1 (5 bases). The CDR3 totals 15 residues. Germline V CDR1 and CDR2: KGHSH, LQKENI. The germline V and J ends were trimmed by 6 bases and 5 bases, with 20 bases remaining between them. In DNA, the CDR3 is TGTGCCAGCTCCTCGGCCAATCAGGGTTTCCACGAGCAGTACTTC. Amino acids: CASSSANQGFHEQYF.

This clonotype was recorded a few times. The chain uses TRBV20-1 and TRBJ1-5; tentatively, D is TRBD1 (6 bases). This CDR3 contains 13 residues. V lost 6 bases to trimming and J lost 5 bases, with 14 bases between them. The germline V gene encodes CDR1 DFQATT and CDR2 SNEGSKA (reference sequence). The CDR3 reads CSAKQGEDQPQHF. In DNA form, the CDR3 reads TGCAGTGCGAAACAGGGTGAGGATCAGCCCCAGCATTTT.

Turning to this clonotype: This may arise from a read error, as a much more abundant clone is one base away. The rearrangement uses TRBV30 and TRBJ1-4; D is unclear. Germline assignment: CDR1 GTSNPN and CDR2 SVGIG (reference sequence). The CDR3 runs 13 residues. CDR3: CVWSVELRGKLFF. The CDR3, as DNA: TGTGTCTGGAGTGTGGAGTTAAGAGGGAAACTGTTTTTT. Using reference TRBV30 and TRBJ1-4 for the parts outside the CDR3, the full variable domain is SQTIHQWPATLVQPVGSPLSLECTVEGTSNPNLYWYRQAAGRGLQLLFYSVGIGQISSEVPQNLSASRPQDRQFILSSKKLLLSDSGFYLCVWSVELRGKLFFGSGTQLSVL.

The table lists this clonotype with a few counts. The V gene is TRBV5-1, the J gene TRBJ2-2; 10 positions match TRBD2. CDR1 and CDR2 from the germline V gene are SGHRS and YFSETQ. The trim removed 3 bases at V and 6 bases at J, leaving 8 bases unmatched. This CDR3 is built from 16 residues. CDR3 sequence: CASSSNSGRNSGELFF. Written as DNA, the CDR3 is TGCGCCAGCAGCTCCAATAGCGGGAGGAATTCCGGGGAGCTGTTTTTT.